This TCR beta chain comes out of a study of cytomegalovirus exposure and HLA in healthy donors. Regarding this clone: Its matching antigen is unknown.

This PCR relied on a set of 60 Vbeta primers and 13 Jbeta primers. Using immunoSEQ multiplex PCR, the repertoire was profiled, and TCRdb retains in-frame clones only, with some absent. This sample carries some 110,000 clones, roughly 77% of them seen once, and the ten largest clones take less than 5.5%. V lost 8 bases and J lost 5, with 10 bases in between. Germline V gene data show CDR1 as MRHNA and CDR2 as SNTAGT. The CDR3 is made up of 12 amino acids. Whole-study findings and limits: Later on, a genetic analysis was performed. It linked a missense variant in DCLRE1C with V- and J-gene trimming of TCR beta. Segments of the TCR beta V type were, in most cases, productive about 90% or about 30% of the time in an earlier analysis.

Source material: PBMCs. The V call is TRBV6-4, the J call TRBJ1-5; D is unresolved. This clonotype was sampled from a man aged 50-60 years in good health and CMV-seropositive. The CDR3 DNA follows: TGTGCCAGCCGAAACAATTATCAGCCCCAGCATTTT. Translated: CASRNNYQPQHF.